Listed below are T cell receptor beta chains from one sample, sequenced in a study of blood T cell repertoires in COVID-19. The assay was immunoSEQ multiplex PCR, and TCRdb's table has in-frame clones only and misses some. The sample records nearly 250,000 clones, around 86% being singletons. Sequencing was performed on PBMCs or T cells enriched from blood (not recorded which). The receptors stem from a woman between 45 and 65 years old who had recovered from COVID-19. CDR3s include the opening cysteine and the closing phenylalanine or tryptophan. Each record gives: J gene, V gene, CDR3 protein.

>TRBJ1-1|TRBV10-2
CASSDRRVEAFF
>TRBJ2-5|TRBV27
CASSPLTGEETQYF
>TRBJ1-1|TRBV6-5
CASSYGVGGYTEAFF
>TRBJ2-1|TRBV6-5
CASTEGSFDEQFF
>TRBJ2-3|TRBV4-3
CASSQGKGQGTDTQYF
>TRBJ2-7|TRBV5-1
CASNRDRGTEQYF
>TRBJ1-1|TRBV5-1
CASSNSWADGMNTEAFF
>TRBJ2-5|TRBV18
CASSLLTARDRDPGTQYF
>TRBJ2-5|TRBV9
CASSVGPSVQETQYF
>TRBJ1-5|TRBV19
CASTMDSSYQPQHF
>TRBJ1-2|TRBV12-5
CASGSQTVAVYGYTF
>TRBJ1-6|TRBV3-1/TRBV3-2
CASSPRQGNSPLHF
>TRBJ1-5|TRBV20-1
CSASIRSGNQPQHF
>TRBJ2-7|TRBV5-6
CASSSRARGSYEQYF
>TRBJ1-1|TRBV14
CASSQAGMNTEAFF
>TRBJ1-4|TRBV15
CATSSPPGRGLGNEKLFF
>TRBJ2-7|TRBV30
CAWSPGTGTYEQYF
>TRBJ1-1|TRBV18
CASSPRGQLDTEAFF
>TRBJ1-4|TRBV13
CASSIPPCPGQGSHYEKLFF
>TRBJ2-1|TRBV27
CASSLAWTGEQFF
>TRBJ1-2|TRBV6-5
CASSYSIIGGNYGYTF
>TRBJ1-1|TRBV12-2
CASRSSQGYTEAFF
>TRBJ1-1|TRBV10-3
CAITGQGMNTEAFF
>TRBJ2-1|TRBV6-5
CASPAGWDEQFF
>TRBJ1-2|TRBV27
CASSLGGANGYTF
>TRBJ2-1|TRBV19
CASSMGQSYNEQFF
>TRBJ1-6|TRBV14
CASSGGPRGISPLHF
>TRBJ1-1|TRBV18
CASSRDRANTEAFF
>TRBJ2-1|TRBV7-2
CASSTTGTSASSYNEQFF
>TRBJ2-1|TRBV4-1
CASSQGAQYWNEQFF
>TRBJ2-2|TRBV7-7
CASSPLRTGNTGELFF
>TRBJ2-5|TRBV19
CASSIVGTHNIQETQYF
>TRBJ1-1|TRBV5-1
CASSLFTGMRNTEAFF
>TRBJ2-3|TRBV11-2
CASSHIRTVASTDTQYF
>TRBJ1-5|TRBV6-2/TRBV6-3
CASSYRGQGSNQPQHF
>TRBJ2-2|TRBV7-9
CASSSQSTGELFF
>TRBJ1-6|TRBV19
CASSIDPSRSPLHF
>TRBJ2-1|TRBV19
CASSPWELADNEQFF